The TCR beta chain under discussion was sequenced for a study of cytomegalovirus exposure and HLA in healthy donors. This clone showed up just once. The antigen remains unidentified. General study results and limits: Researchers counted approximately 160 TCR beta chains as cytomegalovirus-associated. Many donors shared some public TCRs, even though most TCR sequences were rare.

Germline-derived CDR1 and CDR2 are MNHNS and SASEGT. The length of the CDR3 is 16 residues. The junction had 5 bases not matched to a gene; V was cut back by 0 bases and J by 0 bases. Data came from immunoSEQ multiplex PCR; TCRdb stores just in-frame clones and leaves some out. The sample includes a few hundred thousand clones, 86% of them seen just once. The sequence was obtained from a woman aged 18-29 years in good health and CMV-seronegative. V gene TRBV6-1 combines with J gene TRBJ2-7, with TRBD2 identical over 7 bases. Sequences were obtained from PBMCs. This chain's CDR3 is CASSEARRLASYEQYF. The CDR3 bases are TGTGCCAGCAGTGAAGCGAGGAGACTAGCCTCCTACGAGCAGTACTTC.